The source of this T cell receptor (beta chain) is a study of T cell changes during pregnancy in multiple sclerosis. The CDR3 length is 15 residues. Germline V gene lookup returns CDR1 MNHEY and CDR2 SVGAGI. With 0 bases removed from V and 3 bases from J, the gap between germline ends came to 10 bases. Produced via immunoSEQ multiplex PCR; TCRdb's table is partial and in-frame only. Here the sample spans 95,000 to 100,000 clones, roughly nine tenths being singletons. Sequencing was performed on peripheral blood, taken after pregnancy. The sequence was obtained from a female donor in good health, enrolled as a control in a pregnancy study. The chain carries TRBV6-5 and TRBJ2-3, with a weak D call TRBD2 (5 bases). CDR3 amino acids: CASSYSEVGTDTQYF. CDR3 nucleotide sequence: TGTGCCAGCAGTTACTCGGAGGTGGGAACAGATACGCAGTATTTT.